The sequence of this TCR beta chain was determined in a study of cytomegalovirus exposure and HLA in healthy donors. Whole-study findings and limits: Later analysis showed most CMV-associated TCR beta chains appearing HLA-restricted. DRB1 had the most TCR associations and HLA-C the fewest, a later analysis found, with rates varying by HLA locus.

The germline V gene has CDR1 GTSNPN and CDR2 SVGIG (reference sequence). Germline trimming cut 2 bases from V and 4 bases from J; bases unmatched to any gene: 8. CDR3 size: 16 residues. PCR primers comprised 60 Vbeta and 13 Jbeta primers. Assay used: immunoSEQ multiplex PCR; TCRdb lists only in-frame clones, some missing. The sample lists about 140,000 clones, 73% seen once, with around an eighth in the top ten. As for this clone: The antigen is undetermined.

The receptor was isolated from a human donor in good health. Sequencing was performed on PBMCs. The chain is built from TRBV30 and TRBJ2-5; TRBD2 agrees at 12 bases. The CDR3 sequence is CAWSSGLAGGGETQYF. In DNA form, the CDR3 reads TGTGCCTGGAGTTCGGGACTAGCGGGCGGTGGAGAGACCCAGTACTTC.